This TCR beta chain was found in a study of blood T cells in healthy people across ages. General study results and limits: Considered underestimates were the diversity estimates obtained from one million T cells.

A J-beta primer mix and a sample-barcoded 5' primer were used in a second PCR of about 6 to 12 cycles. Each cDNA molecule carried a tag from a template-switch adaptor that contained 12 random nucleotides. TCRdb reprocessed the 5' RACE reads with MiXCR, giving one entry per CDR3 protein. The table has fewer than 1,000,000 distinct CDR3 sequences, less than 60% seen once. Worth noting for this clonotype: Its target is unknown. One end of the junction varies from germline; a read error may be responsible.

Per the germline V gene, CDR1 is SGDLS and CDR2 is YYNGEE. The CDR3 sequence is 17 residues long. Extracted total RNA amounted to at least 5 micrograms for each sample. What was sequenced was blood. The gene calls are TRBV9 and TRBJ2-1, with 8 bases fitting TRBD2. The clonotype was recovered from a man aged 80 or over in good health. CDR3 sequence reads: CTSSVAGPGVWAAEQFF. CDR3 DNA: TGTACCAGCAGCGTAGCGGGACCAGGGGTTTGGGCGGCTGAGCAGTTCTTC.